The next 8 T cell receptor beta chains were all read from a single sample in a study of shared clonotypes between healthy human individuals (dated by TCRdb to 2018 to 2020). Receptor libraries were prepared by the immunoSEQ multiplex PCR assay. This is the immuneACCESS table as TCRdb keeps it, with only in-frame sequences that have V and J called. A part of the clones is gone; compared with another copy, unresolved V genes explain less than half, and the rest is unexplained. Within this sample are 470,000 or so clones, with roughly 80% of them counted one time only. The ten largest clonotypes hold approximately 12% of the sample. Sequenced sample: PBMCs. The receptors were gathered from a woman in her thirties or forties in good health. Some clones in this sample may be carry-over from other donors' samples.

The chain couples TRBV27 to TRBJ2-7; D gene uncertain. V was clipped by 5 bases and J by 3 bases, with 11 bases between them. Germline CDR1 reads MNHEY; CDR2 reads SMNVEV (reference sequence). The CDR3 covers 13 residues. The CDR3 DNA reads TGTGCCAGCAGTACTAAGCCCGGCTACGAGCAGTACTTC. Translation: CASSTKPGYEQYF.

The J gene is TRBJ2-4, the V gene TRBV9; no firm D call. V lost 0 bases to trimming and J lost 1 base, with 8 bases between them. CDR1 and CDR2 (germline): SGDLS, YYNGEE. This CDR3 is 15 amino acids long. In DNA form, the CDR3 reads TGTGCCAGCAGCGTAGGAATAGTGGCCAAAAACATTCAGTACTTC. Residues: CASSVGIVAKNIQYF. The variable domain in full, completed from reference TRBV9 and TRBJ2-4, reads DSGVTQTPKHLITATGQRVTLRCSPRSGDLSVYWYQQSLDQGLQFLIQYYNGEERAKGNILERFSAQQFPDLHSELNLSSLELGDSALYFCASSVGIVAKNIQYFGAGTRLSVL.

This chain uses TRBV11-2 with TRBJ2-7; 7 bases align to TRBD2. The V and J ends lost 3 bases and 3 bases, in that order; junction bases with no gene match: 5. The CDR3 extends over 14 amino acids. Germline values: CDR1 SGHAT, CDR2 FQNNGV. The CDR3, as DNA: TGTGCCAGCAGCTTTAGACTAGCCAACTACGAGCAGTACTTC. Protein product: CASSFRLANYEQYF.

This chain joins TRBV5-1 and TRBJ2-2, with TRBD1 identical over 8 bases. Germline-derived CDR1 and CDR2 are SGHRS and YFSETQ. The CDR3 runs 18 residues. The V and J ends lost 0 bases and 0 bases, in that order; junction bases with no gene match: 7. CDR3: CASSLGSRTGTNTGELFF. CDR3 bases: TGCGCCAGCAGCTTGGGATCCCGGACAGGGACGAACACCGGGGAGCTGTTTTTT. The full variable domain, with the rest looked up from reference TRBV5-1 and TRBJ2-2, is KAGVTQTPRYLIKTRGQQVTLSCSPISGHRSVSWYQQTPGQGLQFLFEYFSETQRNKGNFPGRFSGRQFSNSRSEMNVSTLELGDSALYLCASSLGSRTGTNTGELFFGEGSRLTVL.

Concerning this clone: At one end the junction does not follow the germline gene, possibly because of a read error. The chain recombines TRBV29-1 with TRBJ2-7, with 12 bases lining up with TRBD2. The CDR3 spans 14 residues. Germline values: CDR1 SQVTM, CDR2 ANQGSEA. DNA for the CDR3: TGCAGCGGAAAACTAGCGGGAGGCTCCCACGAGCAGTACTTC. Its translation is CSGKLAGGSHEQYF.

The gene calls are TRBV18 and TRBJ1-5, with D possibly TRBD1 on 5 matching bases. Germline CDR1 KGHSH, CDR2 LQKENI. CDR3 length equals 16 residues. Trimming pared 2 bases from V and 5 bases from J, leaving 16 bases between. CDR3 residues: CASSPLPPSGDQPQHF. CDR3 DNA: TGTGCCAGCTCACCATTGCCTCCCTCGGGGGATCAGCCCCAGCATTTT.

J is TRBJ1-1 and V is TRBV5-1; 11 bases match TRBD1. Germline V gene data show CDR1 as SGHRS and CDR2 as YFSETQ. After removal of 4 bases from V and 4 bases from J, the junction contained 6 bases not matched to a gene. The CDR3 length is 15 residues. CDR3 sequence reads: CASSTRTGGGTEAFF. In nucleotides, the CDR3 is TGCGCCAGCAGCACGAGGACAGGGGGCGGCACTGAAGCTTTCTTT.

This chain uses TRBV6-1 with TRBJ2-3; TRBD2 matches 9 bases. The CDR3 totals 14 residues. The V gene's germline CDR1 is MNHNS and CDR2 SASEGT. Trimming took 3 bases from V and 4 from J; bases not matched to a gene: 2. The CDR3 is CASSEGGRADTQYF. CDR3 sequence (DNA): TGTGCCAGCAGTGAGGGCGGGAGGGCAGATACGCAGTATTTT.